The 27 T cell receptor beta chains below come from one sample, sequenced in a study of cytomegalovirus exposure and HLA in healthy donors. Amplification used 60 Vbeta primers and 13 Jbeta primers. Libraries were prepared by immunoSEQ multiplex PCR; TCRdb keeps only in-frame clonotypes and omits some of them. The table includes roughly 200,000 clones, 65% to 80% detected once. The sequencing sample was made of PBMCs. The receptors were gathered from a woman aged 25 to 39 in good health and CMV-seropositive.

This sequence joins TRBV19 and TRBJ1-2; D remains ambiguous. Trimming shortened V by 3 bases and J by 4 bases, and 9 bases separated the two germline ends. This CDR3 comprises 13 residues. Germline V gene sequence: CDR1 LNHDA, CDR2 SQIVND (reference sequence). The CDR3 reads CASSIEPLYGYTF. CDR3 sequence (DNA): TGTGCCAGTAGTATTGAACCACTCTATGGCTACACCTTC. The whole variable domain, remainder taken from reference TRBV19 and TRBJ1-2, is DGGITQSPKYLFRKEGQNVTLSCEQNLNHDAMYWYRQDPGQGLRLIYYSQIVNDFQKGDIAEGYSVSREKKESFPLTVTSAQKNPTAFYLCASSIEPLYGYTFGSGTRLTVV.

Written as DNA, the CDR3 is TGTGCCAGCAGTCCCGGGACAGCGGCGGGCTACACCTTC. This encodes CASSPGTAAGYTF. The rearrangement links TRBV5-6 to TRBJ1-2; 7 nucleotides agree with TRBD1. J lost 8 bases, V lost 5 bases, and 9 bases had no gene match. The CDR3 sequence is 13 residues long. Germline CDR1 is SGHDT and CDR2 is YYEEEE.

This clone was picked up one time. The V call is TRBV5-6, the J call TRBJ2-3; the D gene is possibly TRBD1 (6 bases). Trimming stripped 7 bases from V and 0 bases from J, with 18 bases between. The length of the CDR3 is 16 residues. Germline CDR1 is SGHDT and CDR2 is YYEEEE. The CDR3 region is CASAPKGVTSTDTQYF. CDR3 sequence (DNA): TGTGCCAGCGCTCCCAAGGGGGTTACTAGCACAGATACGCAGTATTTT. Using reference TRBV5-6 and TRBJ2-3 for the parts outside the CDR3, the full variable domain is DAGVTQSPTHLIKTRGQQVTLRCSPKSGHDTVSWYQQALGQGPQFIFQYYEEEERQRGNFPDRFSGHQFPNYSSELNVNALLLGDSALYLCASAPKGVTSTDTQYFGPGTRLTVL.

This chain links TRBV11-3 with TRBJ2-2; D perhaps matches TRBD1 (5 bases). With 1 base removed from V and 0 bases from J, the gap between germline ends came to 6 bases. This CDR3 spans 15 amino acids. Germline V lookup: CDR1 SGHNT, CDR2 YENEEA. CDR3 sequence (DNA): TGTGCCAGCAGCTTAGGGGGCCCGAACACCGGGGAGCTGTTTTTT. Protein sequence: CASSLGGPNTGELFF.

The chain couples TRBV21-1 to TRBJ2-7; the tabulated D call, TRBD2, remains unverified against the DNA. TRBV21-1 is termed a pseudogene. This CDR3 region has 14 residues. The DNA for the CDR3 is TGTGCCAGCAGCAAATCGGACGGGGATGGGGAGCAGTACTTC. Translated, it gives CASSKSDGDGEQYF.

The chain is built from TRBV6-1 and TRBJ1-1; 7 positions agree with TRBD1. The CDR3 consists of 15 residues. Germline V CDR1 and CDR2: MNHNS, SASEGT. V shed 6 bases and J 3 bases; nucleotides not matched to a gene: 10. The CDR3 loop is CASSRGGNLDTEAFF. As DNA, the CDR3 is TGTGCCAGCAGCCGAGGGGGCAACTTGGACACTGAAGCTTTCTTT.

The chain is built from TRBV2 and TRBJ1-1, with D uncertain. CDR3 length: 13 residues. Germline CDR1 and CDR2: SNHLY and FYNNEI. V shed 3 bases and J shed 3 bases, with 8 bases lying between them. For the CDR3, the DNA is TGTGCCAGCAGTGATTACAGTGACACTGAAGCTTTCTTT. Translated, it gives CASSDYSDTEAFF. The full variable domain, with the rest looked up from reference TRBV2 and TRBJ1-1, is EPEVTQTPSHQVTQMGQEVILRCVPISNHLYFYWYRQILGQKVEFLVSFYNNEISEKSEIFDDQFSVERPDGSNFTLKIRSTKLEDSAMYFCASSDYSDTEAFFGQGTRLTVV.

The chain has TRBV7-2 and TRBJ1-6; D not certain. The germline CDR1 and CDR2 sequences are SGHTA and FQGNSA. Trimming stripped 0 bases from V and 1 base from J, with 10 bases between. This CDR3 is 17 amino acids long. The CDR3 DNA reads as TGTGCCAGCAGCTTAGCGGAGGAGGCTTCCTATAATTCACCCCTCCACTTT. Protein: CASSLAEEASYNSPLHF.

V and J are TRBV6-5 and TRBJ2-7; 8 bases map to TRBD2. The germline V gene has CDR1 MNHEY and CDR2 SVGAGI. V shed 4 bases, J shed 3 bases, and the junction held 8 bases outside the gene matches. The CDR3 spans 15 residues. CDR3: CASSSRLTSGYEQYF. The CDR3 nucleotides read TGTGCCAGCAGTTCCCGCCTAACTAGCGGCTACGAGCAGTACTTC.

The CDR3 sequence: CASSLADSGSETQYF. The CDR3 region has the DNA TGTGCCAGCAGCTTAGCGGATAGCGGGAGTGAGACCCAGTACTTC. The J gene is TRBJ2-5, the V gene TRBV11-2, with 9 positions matching TRBD2. CDR1 is SGHAT, CDR2 FQNNGV, per germline. Unmatched junction bases numbered 5, after V lost 1 base and J lost 5 bases. CDR3 length equals 15 residues.

The rearrangement uses TRBV11-2 and TRBJ1-2; 8 bases are a match to TRBD1. Germline assignment: CDR1 SGHAT and CDR2 FQNNGV. This CDR3 is built from 16 residues. V dropped 1 base and J dropped 3; count of bases not matched to a gene: 7. In nucleotides, the CDR3 is TGTGCCAGCAGCTTAGTGGTGTACAGGGGGGACTATGGCTACACCTTC. This gives the protein CASSLVVYRGDYGYTF.

The J gene is TRBJ1-5, the V gene TRBV19; D is possibly TRBD1 (5 bases). Trimming stripped 6 bases from V and 3 bases from J, with 18 bases between. Per germline, CDR1 LNHDA and CDR2 SQIVND (reference sequence). The CDR3 consists of 16 residues. CDR3 coding DNA: TGTGCCAGTAGCCACTCCAGTGGGGGGATCAATCAGCCCCAGCATTTT. Amino acid sequence: CASSHSSGGINQPQHF.

The gene calls are TRBV6-5 and TRBJ2-2; 7 bases fit TRBD1. This CDR3 has 15 residues. Germline V gene lookup returns CDR1 MNHEY and CDR2 SVGAGI. V lost 6 bases, J lost 1 base, and 5 bases stayed unmatched. The CDR3 region is CASRMTGLNTGELFF. CDR3 DNA: TGTGCCAGCAGGATGACAGGGTTGAACACCGGGGAGCTGTTTTTT.

The gene calls are TRBV4-3 and TRBJ2-2; D not resolved. This CDR3 is built from 16 residues. Per germline, CDR1 LGHNA and CDR2 YSLEER. Trimming left V 0 bases short and J 0 bases short, with 8 bases between. CDR3 bases: TGCGCCAGCAGCCAAGACCCCACGGCGAACACCGGGGAGCTGTTTTTT. Translation gives CASSQDPTANTGELFF.

This clone is a singleton in its sample. The genes are TRBV11-2 and TRBJ2-3; 8 nucleotides align to TRBD1. With 0 bases clipped from V and 6 bases from J, the junction kept 8 bases outside the gene matches. Germline CDR1 is SGHAT and CDR2 is FQNNGV. This CDR3 has 16 amino acids. The CDR3 nucleotides are TGTGCCAGCAGCTTAGACAGGGGGCGGATAGTTGATACGCAGTATTTT. Its translation is CASSLDRGRIVDTQYF.

The rearrangement links TRBV19 to TRBJ2-1; TRBD2 is a possible D gene (6 bases). V was cut by 10 bases and J by 7 bases, with 11 bases left in between. The CDR3 runs to 11 residues. Germline values: CDR1 LNHDA, CDR2 SQIVND (reference sequence). CDR3 DNA sequence: TGTGCCACGGGCGGAGGGAATGAGCAGTTCTTC. It is translated as CATGGGNEQFF. Full variable domain (remainder filled in from reference TRBV19 and TRBJ2-1): DGGITQSPKYLFRKEGQNVTLSCEQNLNHDAMYWYRQDPGQGLRLIYYSQIVNDFQKGDIAEGYSVSREKKESFPLTVTSAQKNPTAFYLCATGGGNEQFFGPGTRLTVL.

The rearrangement links TRBV5-4 to TRBJ1-2, with 8 bases identical to TRBD1. Germline V gene sequence: CDR1 SGHNT, CDR2 YYREEE (reference sequence). V dropped 0 bases and J dropped 4; count of bases not matched to a gene: 5. This CDR3 is 15 amino acids long. In DNA, the CDR3 is TGTGCCAGCAGCTTGGGTCACAGGGGGGTCTATGGCTACACCTTC. Translation: CASSLGHRGVYGYTF.

The chain recombines TRBV6-1 with TRBJ2-7, with D possibly matching TRBD2 (7 bases). V gave up 7 bases and J gave up 5 bases, with 15 bases separating them. The CDR3 is 13 residues long. CDR1 is MNHNS, CDR2 SASEGT, per germline. CDR3 amino acids: CASNLWGGDEQYF. The CDR3 DNA follows: TGTGCCAGCAACCTGTGGGGGGGCGACGAGCAGTACTTC.

The sample holds a few counts of this clone. V is TRBV10-2 and J is TRBJ2-7, with 13 nucleotides matching TRBD2. This CDR3 is 16 amino acids long. Germline CDR1 WSHSY, CDR2 SAAADI. With 1 base clipped from V and 3 bases from J, the junction kept 3 bases outside the gene matches. CDR3 DNA sequence: TGCGCCAGCAGTGAGTTTAGGACTAGCGGGAGCTACGAGCAGTACTTC. Protein: CASSEFRTSGSYEQYF.

V is TRBV11-2 and J is TRBJ2-7, with TRBD2 matching 12 bases. This CDR3 has 15 amino acids. V trimming: 4 bases; J trimming: 3 bases; junction bases outside the gene matches: 4. Germline-derived CDR1 and CDR2 are SGHAT and FQNNGV. Written as DNA, the CDR3 is TGTGCCAGCAGCTATAGACTAGCGGGAGACTACGAGCAGTACTTC. Amino acids: CASSYRLAGDYEQYF.

V and J are TRBV7-9 and TRBJ1-3; 9 bases fit TRBD1. Germline assignment: CDR1 SEHNR and CDR2 FQNEAQ (reference sequence). The CDR3 extends over 16 amino acids. J was trimmed by 0 bases and V by 5 bases; bases with no gene match: 5. The CDR3 here is CASSLQGAISGNTIYF. The CDR3 bases are TGTGCCAGCAGCCTACAGGGGGCCATCTCTGGAAACACCATATATTTT.

V gene TRBV7-8 combines with J gene TRBJ1-1; possible D gene TRBD1, 6 bases. The CDR3 spans 13 residues. V lost 2 bases to trimming and J lost 5 bases, with 9 bases between them. Looked up from germline, CDR1 is SGHVS and CDR2 is FQNEAQ. This chain's CDR3 is CASSLTGSTEAFF. The DNA for the CDR3 is TGTGCCAGCAGCTTAACAGGGAGTACTGAAGCTTTCTTT.

The table lists this clone with a few counts. The rearrangement joins TRBV5-6 to TRBJ1-5, with 9 bases aligning to TRBD1. CDR3 length equals 18 residues. Germline CDR1 SGHDT, CDR2 YYEEEE. The J segment lost 0 bases and the V segment lost 4 bases, leaving 11 bases of the junction unmatched. The DNA for the CDR3 is TGTGCCAGCAGCACAGCCGGGACAGGGATTTTTAGCAATCAGCCCCAGCATTTT. The encoded protein is CASSTAGTGIFSNQPQHF.

This chain connects TRBV25-1 to TRBJ1-2; 8 bases align to TRBD1. CDR3 length: 15 residues. Germline V gene lookup returns CDR1 MGHDK and CDR2 SYGVNS. J was trimmed by 2 bases and V by 3 bases; bases with no gene match: 5. The CDR3 loop reads CASSDDRGSNYGYTF. The DNA of the CDR3 is TGTGCCAGCAGTGATGACAGGGGCTCGAACTATGGCTACACCTTC.

This clone was counted a few times. CDR3 bases: TGTGCCAGCAGCTTGGGTGGAGTCACAGATACGCAGTATTTT. Amino acid sequence: CASSLGGVTDTQYF. The J gene is TRBJ2-3, the V gene TRBV5-4, with D uncertain. V shed 0 bases and J shed 2 bases, with 7 bases lying between them. CDR3 length: 14 residues. CDR1 is SGHNT and CDR2 is YYREEE in the germline V gene (reference sequence).

J is TRBJ1-2 and V is TRBV4-3; no definite D call. Trimming took off 1 base at V and 4 bases at J, with 13 bases between the two ends. This CDR3 comprises 15 residues. Per germline, CDR1 LGHNA and CDR2 YSLEER. CDR3 coding DNA: TGCGCCAGCAGCCAAGGAGGGCAGTTGGTCTATGGCTACACCTTC. Translation: CASSQGGQLVYGYTF.

The chain couples TRBV7-9 to TRBJ2-5; D is unclear. Per the germline V gene, CDR1 is SEHNR and CDR2 is FQNEAQ (reference sequence). This CDR3 spans 14 amino acids. Trimming took 5 bases from V and 0 from J, leaving 10 bases between them. CDR3 sequence reads: CASSPGVDQETQYF. For the CDR3, the DNA is TGTGCCAGCAGCCCCGGAGTAGACCAAGAGACCCAGTACTTC.